This is a list of T cell receptor beta chains from one sample in a study of shared clonotypes between healthy human individuals. Assay: immunoSEQ multiplex PCR; the TCRdb copy retains only in-frame clones and omits some. Here the sample spans a few million clones, under 95% being singletons. Sequencing was performed on naive CD4+ T cells from PBMCs. The receptors come from a man in his late teens or twenties in good health. Some clones in this sample may be carry-over from other donors' samples. Both conserved end residues are part of each CDR3. Each record gives: CDR3 length, clone size, D gene, V gene, J gene, CDR3 protein, CDR3 DNA. The D gene is left open where the match is weak. Only some rows state a clone size, as once, few, many or a class for expanded clones.

length: 14
size: NA
D: NA
V: TRBV5-8
J: TRBJ1-4
CDR3: CASSSAATNEKLFF
DNA: TGTGCCAGCAGCTCGGCCGCAACTAATGAAAAACTGTTTTTT

length: 15
size: few
D: NA
V: TRBV7-6
J: TRBJ1-2
CDR3: CASSPGSRANYGYTF
DNA: TGTGCCAGCAGCCCAGGGAGCCGGGCCAACTATGGCTACACCTTC

length: 14
size: NA
D: NA
V: TRBV10-1
J: TRBJ1-1
CDR3: CASSESSLNTEAFF
DNA: TGCGCCAGCAGTGAGTCGAGTCTTAACACTGAAGCTTTCTTT

length: 15
size: NA
D: TRBD2
V: TRBV28
J: TRBJ2-1
CDR3: CASSSPGLAIGEQFF
DNA: TGTGCCAGCAGTTCGCCGGGACTAGCGATCGGTGAGCAGTTCTTC

length: 12
size: once
D: NA
V: TRBV7-2
J: TRBJ1-3
CDR3: CASSLGRNTIYF
DNA: TGTGCCAGCAGCTTGGGGAGAAACACCATATATTTT

length: 14
size: NA
D: TRBD1
V: TRBV10-3
J: TRBJ2-3
CDR3: CAITGQGVPDTQYF
DNA: TGTGCCATCACCGGACAGGGGGTCCCAGATACGCAGTATTTT

length: 12
size: few
D: NA
V: TRBV29-1
J: TRBJ1-1
CDR3: CSVGRGYSEAFF
DNA: TGCAGCGTGGGGAGGGGATACTCTGAAGCTTTCTTT

length: 11
size: few
D: NA
V: TRBV5-4
J: TRBJ1-2
CDR3: CASSLGPGYTF
DNA: TGTGCCAGCAGCCTTGGACCAGGCTACACCTTC

length: 16
size: NA
D: NA
V: TRBV5-1
J: TRBJ2-1
CDR3: CASSLAPGPRYNEQFF
DNA: TGCGCCAGCAGCTTGGCCCCGGGTCCACGGTACAATGAGCAGTTCTTC

length: 16
size: NA
D: TRBD1
V: TRBV19
J: TRBJ2-7
CDR3: CASSIMGAGGRREQYF
DNA: TGTGCCAGTAGTATAATGGGGGCAGGGGGCCGGCGGGAGCAGTACTTC

length: 14
size: NA
D: NA
V: TRBV5-1
J: TRBJ2-3
CDR3: CASSLGGPTDTQYF
DNA: TGCGCCAGCAGCTTGGGTGGACCCACAGATACGCAGTATTTT

length: 16
size: NA
D: TRBD1
V: TRBV29-1
J: TRBJ1-4
CDR3: CSVGGTGGGTNEKLFF
DNA: TGCAGCGTTGGAGGGACAGGGGGCGGCACTAATGAAAAACTGTTTTTT

length: 10
size: NA
D: NA
V: TRBV27
J: TRBJ2-7
CDR3: CASSTYEQYF
DNA: TGTGCCAGCAGTACCTACGAGCAGTACTTC

length: 15
size: NA
D: NA
V: TRBV5-1
J: TRBJ2-5
CDR3: CASTPRDPPQETQYF
DNA: TGCGCCAGCACGCCCCGCGACCCCCCCCAAGAGACCCAGTACTTC

length: 14
size: NA
D: NA
V: TRBV6-5
J: TRBJ2-1
CDR3: CASSSPRGATEQFF
DNA: TGTGCCAGCAGTTCCCCCCGGGGTGCCACTGAGCAGTTCTTC